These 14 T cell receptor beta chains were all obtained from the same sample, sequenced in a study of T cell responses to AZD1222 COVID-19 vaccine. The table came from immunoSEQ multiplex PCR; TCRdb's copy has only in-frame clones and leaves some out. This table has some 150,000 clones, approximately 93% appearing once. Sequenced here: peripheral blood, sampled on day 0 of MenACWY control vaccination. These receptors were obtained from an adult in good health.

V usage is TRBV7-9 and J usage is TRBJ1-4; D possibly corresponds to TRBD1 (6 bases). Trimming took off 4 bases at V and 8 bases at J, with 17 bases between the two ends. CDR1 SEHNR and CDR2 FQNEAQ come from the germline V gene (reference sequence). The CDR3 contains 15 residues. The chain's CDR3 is CASSSTGRFGEKLFF. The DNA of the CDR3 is TGTGCCAGCAGCTCTACAGGGAGGTTTGGAGAAAAACTGTTTTTT.

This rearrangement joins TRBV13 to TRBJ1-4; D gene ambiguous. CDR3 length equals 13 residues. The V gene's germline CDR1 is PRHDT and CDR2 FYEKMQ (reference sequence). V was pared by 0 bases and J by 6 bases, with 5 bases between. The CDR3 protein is CASSLGQYEKLFF. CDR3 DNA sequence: TGTGCCAGCAGCTTAGGACAGTATGAAAAACTGTTTTTT.

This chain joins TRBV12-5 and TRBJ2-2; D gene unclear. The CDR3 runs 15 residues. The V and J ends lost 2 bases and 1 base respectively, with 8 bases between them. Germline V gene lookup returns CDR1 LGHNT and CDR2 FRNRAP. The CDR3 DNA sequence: TGTGCTAGTGGTTTGAACACCATGAACACCGGGGAGCTGTTTTTT. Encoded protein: CASGLNTMNTGELFF.

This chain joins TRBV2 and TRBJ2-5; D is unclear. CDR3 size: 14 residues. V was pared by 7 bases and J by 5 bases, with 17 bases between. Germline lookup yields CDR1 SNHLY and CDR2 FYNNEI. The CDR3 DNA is TGTGCCAGCACCCAATCCCGACTTAGGGAGACCCAGTACTTC. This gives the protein CASTQSRLRETQYF.

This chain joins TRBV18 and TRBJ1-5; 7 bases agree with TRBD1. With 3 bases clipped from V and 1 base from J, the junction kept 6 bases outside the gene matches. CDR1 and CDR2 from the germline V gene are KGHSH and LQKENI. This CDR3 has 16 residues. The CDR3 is CASSPDPTGSNQPQHF. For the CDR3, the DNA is TGTGCCAGCTCACCTGACCCGACAGGGAGCAATCAGCCCCAGCATTTT.

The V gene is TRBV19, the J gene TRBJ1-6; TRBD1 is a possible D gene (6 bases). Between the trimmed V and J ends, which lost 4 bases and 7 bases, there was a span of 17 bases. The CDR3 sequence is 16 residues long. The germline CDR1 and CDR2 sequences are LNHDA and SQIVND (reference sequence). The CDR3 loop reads CASSTATGLRNSPLHF. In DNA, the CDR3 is TGTGCCAGTAGTACAGCGACAGGTCTTCGGAATTCACCCCTCCACTTT.

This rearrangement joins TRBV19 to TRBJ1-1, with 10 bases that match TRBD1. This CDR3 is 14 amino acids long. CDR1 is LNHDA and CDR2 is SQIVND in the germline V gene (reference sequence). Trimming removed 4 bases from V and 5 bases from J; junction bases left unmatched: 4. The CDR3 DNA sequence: TGTGCCAGTAGTACGACAGGGGGCGCAACTGAAGCTTTCTTT. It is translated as CASSTTGGATEAFF.

CDR3 amino acids: CASSPVGGESYNEQFF. The DNA of the CDR3 is TGTGCCAGCAGCCCGGTGGGGGGGGAGTCCTACAATGAGCAGTTCTTC. This sequence joins TRBV5-6 and TRBJ2-1; 7 nucleotides line up with TRBD2. CDR3 size: 16 residues. Per the germline V gene, CDR1 is SGHDT and CDR2 is YYEEEE. V shed 4 bases, J shed 1 base, and the junction held 8 bases outside the gene matches. Combining the CDR3 with reference TRBV5-6 and TRBJ2-1 gives the whole variable domain DAGVTQSPTHLIKTRGQQVTLRCSPKSGHDTVSWYQQALGQGPQFIFQYYEEEERQRGNFPDRFSGHQFPNYSSELNVNALLLGDSALYLCASSPVGGESYNEQFFGPGTRLTVL.

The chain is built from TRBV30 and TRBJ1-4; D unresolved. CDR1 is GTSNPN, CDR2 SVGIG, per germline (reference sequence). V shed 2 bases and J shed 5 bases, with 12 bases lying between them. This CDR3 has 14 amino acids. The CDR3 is CAWSKTALNEKLFF. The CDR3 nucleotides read TGTGCCTGGAGTAAAACAGCTTTGAATGAAAAACTGTTTTTT.

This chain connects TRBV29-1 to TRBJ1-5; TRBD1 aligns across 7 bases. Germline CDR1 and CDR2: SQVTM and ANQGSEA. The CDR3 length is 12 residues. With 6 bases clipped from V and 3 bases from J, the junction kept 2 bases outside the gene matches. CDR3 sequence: CSVTGPNQPQHF. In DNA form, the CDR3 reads TGCAGCGTGACAGGGCCCAATCAGCCCCAGCATTTT.

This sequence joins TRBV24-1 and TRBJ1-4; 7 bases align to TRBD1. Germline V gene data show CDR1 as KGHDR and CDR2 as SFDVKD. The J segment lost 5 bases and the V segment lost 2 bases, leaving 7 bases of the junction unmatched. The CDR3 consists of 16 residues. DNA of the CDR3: TGTGCCACCAGTGATTACCGGGACAGACCAAATGAAAAACTGTTTTTT. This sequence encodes CATSDYRDRPNEKLFF.

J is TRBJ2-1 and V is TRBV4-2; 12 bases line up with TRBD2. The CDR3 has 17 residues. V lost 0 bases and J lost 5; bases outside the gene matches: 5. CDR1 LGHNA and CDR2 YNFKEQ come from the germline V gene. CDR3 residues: CASSQDLAGGPNNEQFF. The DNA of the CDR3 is TGTGCCAGCAGCCAAGATCTAGCGGGGGGGCCTAACAATGAGCAGTTCTTC.

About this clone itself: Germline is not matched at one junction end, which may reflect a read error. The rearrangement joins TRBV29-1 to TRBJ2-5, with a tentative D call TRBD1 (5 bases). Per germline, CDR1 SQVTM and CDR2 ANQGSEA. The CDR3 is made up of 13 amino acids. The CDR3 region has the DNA TGTGCTTATACAGGCCTCCCTACCTGGACCCAGTACTTC. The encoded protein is CAYTGLPTWTQYF.

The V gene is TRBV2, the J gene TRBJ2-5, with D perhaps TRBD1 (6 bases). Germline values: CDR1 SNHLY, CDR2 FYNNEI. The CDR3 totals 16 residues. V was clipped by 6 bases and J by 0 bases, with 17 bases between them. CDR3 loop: CASSPRTVLYQETQYF. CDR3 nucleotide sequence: TGTGCCAGCAGCCCACGGACAGTGCTGTACCAAGAGACCCAGTACTTC.